The entry below describes one T cell receptor beta chain. The antigen is not known. The sample is drawn from a study of Graves' ophthalmopathy and Graves' hyperthyroidism. Study at large: Sampling took place at initial diagnosis, with peripheral blood obtained before any treatment. Study-level results: Ophthalmopathy progression prediction by the model yielded a sensitivity of about 68% and a specificity of just over 72%.

The V gene's germline CDR1 is SGHTA and CDR2 FQGNSA. Trimming removed 1 base from V and 12 bases from J, with 13 bases in between. The CDR3 is 13 residues long. Amplification of TCR beta CDR3 regions used RNA transcripts. Following a first-round RT-PCR that used HTBI primers, a second-round multiplex PCR was carried out. TCRdb passed the multiplex PCR reads through MiXCR, listing each CDR3 protein once. The sample contains about 48,000 distinct CDR3 sequences, less than 65% of which appear only once. Sequenced input: peripheral blood. The origin of this receptor is an adult man with Graves' ophthalmopathy. The J gene is TRBJ1-3, the V gene TRBV7-2, with a weak D call TRBD1 (6 bases). CDR3 sequence (DNA): TGTGCCAGCAGCTTAGTCGGGGGCAAGGGCATATATTTT. This gives the protein CASSLVGGKGIYF.